The present TCR beta chain was sequenced within a study of cytomegalovirus exposure and HLA in healthy donors. Findings and limits, study-wide: Relative to the roughly 700-donor mean, N-insertions were reportedly fewer in an Asian-associated ancestry cluster in a later analysis.

Remarks on this clone: Its specificity is unknown.

The CDR3 has 13 amino acids. The germline V and J ends were trimmed by 3 bases and 7 bases, with 10 bases remaining between them. Germline assignment: CDR1 LNHDA and CDR2 SQIVND (reference sequence). Both 60 Vbeta primers and 13 Jbeta primers went into the PCR. Method: immunoSEQ multiplex PCR; TCRdb's copy keeps in-frame clones and lacks some. The sample carries approximately 70,000 clones, less than 75% recorded once. The clonotype originates from a man aged 40-49 years in good health and CMV-seropositive. This chain links TRBV19 with TRBJ1-5, with D perhaps TRBD1 (6 bases). The material sequenced was PBMCs. The CDR3 coding sequence is TGTGCCAGTAGTATTAGGGGGGGGCAGCCCCAGCATTTT. As protein: CASSIRGGQPQHF.